The rows below give T cell receptor beta chains drawn from one sample of a study of blood T cell repertoires in COVID-19. The method was immunoSEQ multiplex PCR; TCRdb's version includes in-frame clones alone and lacks a portion of them. Here the sample spans fewer than 120,000 clones, 60% to 80% being singletons. What was sequenced was peripheral blood. Receptor source: a woman aged 80 or over with active or convalescent COVID-19. Each CDR3 is given with its conserved first and last residue. The D gene is left open where the match is weak. A row's size may be missing; if present it is once, few, many or a size class.

cdr3_aa	cdr3_nt	clone_size	cdr3_length	d_call	v_call	j_call
CASSARVGATYEQYF	TGTGCCAGCAGCGCCAGGGTTGGTGCGACCTACGAGCAGTACTTC	.	15	.	TRBV11-1	TRBJ2-7
CSASGTVTDTQYF	TGCAGTGCTAGTGGGACAGTCACAGATACGCAGTATTTT	.	13	TRBD1	TRBV20-1	TRBJ2-3
CSVEDRFF	TGCAGCGTTGAAGATAGGTTCTTC	.	8	.	TRBV29-1	TRBJ2-1
CSVGGQLTSYGDTQYF	TGCAGCGTTGGGGGACAGCTAACTAGTTATGGTGATACGCAGTATTTT	.	16	TRBD1	TRBV29-1	TRBJ2-3
CATSRGSGDSYGYTF	TGTGCCACCAGCAGAGGATCCGGTGATTCGTATGGCTACACCTTC	.	15	.	TRBV15	TRBJ1-2
CATSRDTGQQYF	TGTGCCACCAGCAGAGATACAGGGCAACAGTACTTC	.	12	.	TRBV15	TRBJ2-7
CASSPLAGEQYF	TGTGCCAGCAGCCCCTTAGCAGGGGAGCAGTACTTC	.	12	.	TRBV3-1/TRBV3-2	TRBJ2-7
CASSIGQGLGQPQHF	TGTGCCAGCAGTATCGGACAGGGGTTAGGTCAGCCCCAGCATTTT	.	15	TRBD1	TRBV27	TRBJ1-5
CASSPGLAGLAKNIQYF	TGTGCCAGCTCACCTGGACTAGCGGGACTAGCCAAAAACATTCAGTACTTC	.	17	TRBD2	TRBV18	TRBJ2-4
CAISIANMNTEAFF	TGTGCCATCAGCATAGCGAACATGAACACTGAAGCTTTCTTT	.	14	.	TRBV10-3	TRBJ1-1
CAWTGQGVNEQFF	TGTGCCTGGACCGGACAGGGGGTAAACGAGCAGTTCTTC	.	13	TRBD1	TRBV30	TRBJ2-1
CASSFTSYQETQYF	TGTGCCAGCAGCTTTACTTCGTACCAAGAGACCCAGTACTTC	.	14	.	TRBV7-9	TRBJ2-5
CASSFRDSNNEQFF	TGTGCCAGCAGCTTCCGGGACTCAAACAATGAGCAGTTCTTC	.	14	.	TRBV7-2	TRBJ2-1
CASSRAGGSGEQFF	TGTGCCAGTTCCCGAGCGGGAGGGTCGGGTGAGCAGTTCTTC	once	14	TRBD2	TRBV7-9	TRBJ2-1